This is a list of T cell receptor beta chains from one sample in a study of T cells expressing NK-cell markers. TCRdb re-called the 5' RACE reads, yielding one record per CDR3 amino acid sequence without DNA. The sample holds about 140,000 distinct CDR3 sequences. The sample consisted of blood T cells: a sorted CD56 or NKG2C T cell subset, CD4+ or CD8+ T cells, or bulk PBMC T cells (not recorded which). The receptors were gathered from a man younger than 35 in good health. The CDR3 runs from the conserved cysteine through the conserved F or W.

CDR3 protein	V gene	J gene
CASSDWGGWGNQPQHF	TRBV2	TRBJ1-5
CASSEGHTDTQYF	TRBV2	TRBJ2-3
CASIHGTSGRDHTGELFF	TRBV12-3/TRBV12-4	TRBJ2-2
CATSDPRLAGGALVNEQFF	TRBV24-1	TRBJ2-1
CASSQVLASYNEQFF	TRBV3-1	TRBJ2-1
CASSFPGQGSYEQYF	TRBV7-9	TRBJ2-7
CASSPRKGQSYNEQFF	TRBV10-1	TRBJ2-1
CASSPPDLTSFNEQFF	TRBV12-3/TRBV12-4	TRBJ2-1
CACRTDYGYTF	TRBV6-1	TRBJ1-2
CSSHGPPGNEQFF	TRBV29-1	TRBJ2-1
CATSDGLGREGTDTQYF	TRBV15	TRBJ2-3
CASSELRGGPTSTDTQYF	TRBV6-1	TRBJ2-3
CSARGQLQAGSYNSPLHF	TRBV20-1	TRBJ1-6
CASSVGGPGLASHEQFF	TRBV9	TRBJ2-1
CASRPGLGGQPQHF	TRBV4-3	TRBJ1-5
CASSSGTIAGELFF	TRBV5-6	TRBJ2-2
CASRGRGASGNQPQHF	TRBV12-3/TRBV12-4	TRBJ1-5
CASSFGTGGENEQFF	TRBV5-4	TRBJ2-1
CASSSSGTAATYYEQYF	TRBV12-3/TRBV12-4	TRBJ2-7
CASSWVFPGTAPPGELFF	TRBV11-2	TRBJ2-2
CASQEELGSNEQFF	TRBV6-2/TRBV6-3	TRBJ2-1
CASSLAVLAGGNEQFF	TRBV5-1	TRBJ2-1
CASSLLPPLTKNYGYTF	TRBV5-4	TRBJ1-2
CASSLVSTSNQPQHF	TRBV7-8	TRBJ1-5
CASSVGALGETQYF	TRBV25-1	TRBJ2-5
CASTRYTGELFF	TRBV19	TRBJ2-2
CSVGLAEHSYNEQFF	TRBV29-1	TRBJ2-1
CASSLTSGRNTGELFF	TRBV11-1	TRBJ2-2
CASSVWGGSYEQYF	TRBV2	TRBJ2-7
CASSVEMGQNTGELFF	TRBV9	TRBJ2-2
CASSLLRTSGSDNEQFF	TRBV27	TRBJ2-1
CASTKFGVRGFF	TRBV12-3/TRBV12-4	TRBJ2-1
CASSSDGTSYNEQFF	TRBV5-1	TRBJ2-1
CASSLGSGEVGDGYTF	TRBV11-2	TRBJ1-2
CASGLAKNEQFF	TRBV19	TRBJ2-1
CASSLLSGTNNEQFF	TRBV7-3	TRBJ2-1
CSAPGTGLYNEQFF	TRBV29-1	TRBJ2-1
CASSQDPGRTGELFF	TRBV4-3	TRBJ2-2
CASSQVELSGEETQYF	TRBV3-1	TRBJ2-5
CASSTYVLAGVGNEQFF	TRBV11-2	TRBJ2-1
CSVRSSPGLNYNEQFF	TRBV29-1	TRBJ2-1
CASRQGDGYTF	TRBV12-3/TRBV12-4	TRBJ1-2
CASSLGTNTGELFF	TRBV19	TRBJ2-2
CASSPALTDTQYF	TRBV27	TRBJ2-3
CASSLLSRDGYTF	TRBV5-1	TRBJ1-2
CASSYSRQGHQPQHF	TRBV6-5	TRBJ1-5
CASSLVAVSGLPNTGELFF	TRBV7-8	TRBJ2-2
CASSPPDRILYEQYF	TRBV7-9	TRBJ2-7
CASSLGQPEAFF	TRBV7-2	TRBJ1-1
CASSHAASGNYEQYF	TRBV4-3	TRBJ2-7
CASLAGLSYNEQFF	TRBV2	TRBJ2-1
CATSDSGGSDTQYF	TRBV24-1	TRBJ2-3
CASSLGWGNEQFF	TRBV5-4	TRBJ2-1
CSARKDDANYGYTF	TRBV20-1	TRBJ1-2
CASSARDRDHEQYF	TRBV7-9	TRBJ2-7